This T cell receptor (beta chain) is drawn from a study of early T cells in non-severe SARS-CoV-2 infection. This clonotype rates as large (0.1 to 1%). The V gene's germline CDR1 is SNHLY and CDR2 FYNNEI. The V and J ends lost 3 bases and 1 base respectively, with 7 bases between them. The CDR3 is made up of 14 amino acids. Researchers tagged individual cDNA molecules with unique molecular identifiers. One entry per CDR3 protein, called by TCRdb with MiXCR from the 5' RACE reads. The repertoire holds under 30,000 distinct CDR3 sequences, with about 4.5% as singletons. The chain combines TRBV2 with TRBJ1-5; D gene unclear. The TCR was taken from an adult who was a healthcare worker with PCR-confirmed SARS-CoV-2 infection or an uninfected control (not recorded which). Sequenced sample: whole blood. The CDR3 DNA reads as TGTGCCAGCAGTGAGAAAGGGAGCAATCAGCCCCAGCATTTT. Translation: CASSEKGSNQPQHF. Full variable domain (rest looked up from reference TRBV2 and TRBJ1-5): EPEVTQTPSHQVTQMGQEVILRCVPISNHLYFYWYRQILGQKVEFLVSFYNNEISEKSEIFDDQFSVERPDGSNFTLKIRSTKLEDSAMYFCASSEKGSNQPQHFGDGTRLSIL.